The 32 T cell receptor beta chains presented below share a single source sample, sequenced in a study of early T cells in non-severe SARS-CoV-2 infection. From the 5' RACE reads, TCRdb called clonotypes with MiXCR, one entry per CDR3 protein. The repertoire holds about 32,000 distinct CDR3 sequences, with around 3.9% as singletons. The sample was whole blood. Receptors originate from an adult who was a healthcare worker with PCR-confirmed SARS-CoV-2 infection or an uninfected control (not recorded which).

This clonotype was seen at least ten times. CDR3 nucleotide sequence: TGTGCAAGTCGCTCGGGGGTGGAGTCACCCCTCCACTTT. Protein: CASRSGVESPLHF. This chain joins TRBV12-2 and TRBJ1-6; the table's TRBD1 call for D was not verified on the DNA. TRBV12-2 is a known pseudogene. The CDR3 loop spans 13 amino acids.

This clonotype has a count of ten or more. V gene TRBV10-3 combines with J gene TRBJ2-7; 12 bases map to TRBD2. J gave up 4 bases and V 3 bases, and 4 bases lay outside the gene matches. Germline loops: CDR1 ENHRY, CDR2 SYGVKD. The CDR3 totals 15 residues. CDR3 sequence: CAISESTSGRYEQYF. The CDR3 DNA reads TGTGCCATCAGTGAATCAACTAGCGGGAGGTACGAGCAGTACTTC.

This chain links TRBV6-1 with TRBJ2-7, with 8 bases lining up with TRBD1. This CDR3 has 16 residues. In germline, CDR1 is MNHNS, CDR2 SASEGT. Losses at the gene ends were 7 bases for V and 2 bases for J; bases not matched to a gene: 13. The CDR3 loop reads CASIPPPGTGPYEQYF. CDR3 in DNA: TGTGCCAGCATACCCCCGCCCGGGACAGGTCCCTACGAGCAGTACTTC.

The table lists this clonotype with a few counts. The chain links TRBV7-9 to TRBJ2-5, with D tentatively TRBD2 (6 bases). The CDR3 covers 15 residues. With 3 bases removed from V and 6 bases from J, the gap between germline ends came to 17 bases. The V gene's germline CDR1 is SEHNR and CDR2 FQNEAQ (reference sequence). The chain's CDR3 is CASSFRGSEGQTQYF. CDR3 DNA sequence: TGTGCCAGCAGCTTTCGAGGGTCGGAGGGGCAGACCCAGTACTTC.

This clonotype was detected many times. V is TRBV12-5 and J is TRBJ1-6, with D possibly TRBD1 on 5 matching bases. The CDR3 totals 13 residues. V lost 6 bases and J 8 bases, leaving 11 bases between the germline ends. Germline values: CDR1 LGHNT, CDR2 FRNRAP. The CDR3 is CASGLGGDSPLHF. The CDR3 region has the DNA TGTGCTAGTGGGCTGGGGGGAGATTCACCCCTCCACTTT.

This clonotype appeared many times. The CDR3 DNA is TGTGCCAGCTCACTTCGGACGGACTCTGGAAACACCATATATTTT. It codes for CASSLRTDSGNTIYF. This sequence joins TRBV18 and TRBJ1-3, with D unclear. The CDR3 length is 15 residues. The germline gives CDR1 KGHSH, CDR2 LQKENI. Trimming left V 4 bases short and J 0 bases short, with 10 bases between.

This clonotype was detected a few times. This chain connects TRBV19 to TRBJ2-2; a weak D match, TRBD2 (5 bases). The V and J ends lost 7 bases and 1 base respectively, with 10 bases between them. Germline V gene lookup returns CDR1 LNHDA and CDR2 SQIVND (reference sequence). This CDR3 is 14 amino acids long. CDR3 coding DNA: TGTGCCAGTATCGGACTCTTGAACACCGGGGAGCTGTTTTTT. It encodes CASIGLLNTGELFF.

At least ten counts were recorded for this clonotype. The chain has TRBV10-2 and TRBJ2-1; 14 nucleotides align to TRBD2. This CDR3 spans 20 amino acids. The germline V gene has CDR1 WSHSY and CDR2 SAAADI. Trimming at V came to 6 bases and at J to 0 bases, leaving 13 bases not matched to a gene. The CDR3 coding sequence is TGCGCCAGCAGGGACCATCCGGGACTAGCGGGAGTAGGCTCCTACAATGAGCAGTTCTTC. Encoded protein: CASRDHPGLAGVGSYNEQFF.

In this sample, this clonotype turned up many times. V usage is TRBV20-1 and J usage is TRBJ2-1, with 14 bases fitting TRBD2. This CDR3 is built from 16 residues. Germline CDR1 is DFQATT and CDR2 is SNEGSKA (reference sequence). The junction had 11 bases not matched to a gene; V was cut back by 3 bases and J by 10 bases. In DNA, the CDR3 is TGCAGTGCTAGCCCGACTGTGGGACTAGCGGGAGAGGAGCAGTTCTTC. It encodes CSASPTVGLAGEEQFF.

This clonotype has only a few counts. The V and J genes are TRBV19 and TRBJ2-2, with 15 bases fitting TRBD2. Germline V gene data show CDR1 as LNHDA and CDR2 as SQIVND (reference sequence). V lost 6 bases to trimming and J lost 5 bases; unmatched junction nucleotides: 10. CDR3 size: 18 residues. This CDR3 is CASSPRTSGRGRTGELFF. CDR3 in DNA: TGTGCCAGTAGCCCGCGGACTAGCGGGAGGGGCCGGACCGGGGAGCTGTTTTTT.

In this sample, this clonotype turned up many times. This chain connects TRBV11-3 to TRBJ2-5; 8 bases fit TRBD2. CDR3 size: 14 residues. Unmatched junction bases numbered 2, after V lost 4 bases and J lost 1 base. CDR1 is SGHNT and CDR2 is YENEEA in the germline V gene. CDR3 amino acids: CASSSRGAQETQYF. Written as DNA, the CDR3 is TGTGCCAGCAGCTCGCGGGGGGCCCAAGAGACCCAGTACTTC.

The V gene is TRBV20-1, the J gene TRBJ1-4; D remains unclear. The CDR3 covers 12 residues. Germline V CDR1 and CDR2: DFQATT, SNEGSKA (reference sequence). V shed 0 bases and J shed 8 bases, with 7 bases lying between them. CDR3 protein: CSARESGEKLFF. As DNA, the CDR3 is TGCAGTGCTAGAGAGAGCGGGGAAAAACTGTTTTTT.

This clonotype was found a few times. The V and J genes are TRBV24-1 and TRBJ2-6, with 11 bases identical to TRBD1. After removal of 3 bases from V and 4 bases from J, the junction contained 4 bases not matched to a gene. Germline-derived CDR1 and CDR2 are KGHDR and SFDVKD. The CDR3 sequence is 17 residues long. The CDR3 reads CATSDTDRGQGANVLTF. CDR3 DNA: TGTGCCACCAGTGATACGGACAGGGGGCAAGGGGCCAACGTCCTGACTTTC.

The chain uses TRBV6-2 or TRBV6-3 and TRBJ2-7; D call uncertain. CDR1 and CDR2 from the germline V gene are MNHEY and SVGEGT. The V gene lost 2 bases and the J gene lost 4 bases, with 6 bases spanning the gap. This CDR3 comprises 12 residues. CDR3 region: CASSYTEYEQYF. For the CDR3, the DNA is TGTGCCAGCAGTTACACGGAGTACGAGCAGTACTTC.

About this clonotype itself: This may be a read error, as it is one base from a much larger clone. This chain links TRBV11-2 with TRBJ2-5; D gene ambiguous. Per the germline V gene, CDR1 is SGHAT and CDR2 is FQNNGV. The CDR3 consists of 12 residues. The CDR3 sequence: CVSSRNQETQYF. Written as DNA, the CDR3 is TGTGTCAGCTCACGGAACCAAGAGACCCAGTACTTC.

Points on this clonotype: One base away lies a much larger clone, so this may be a sequencing read error. The J gene is TRBJ1-1, the V gene TRBV2; 7 bases are shared with TRBD1. Germline CDR1 is SNHLY and CDR2 is FYNNEI. The J segment lost 11 bases and the V segment lost 8 bases, leaving 17 bases of the junction unmatched. This CDR3 region has 14 residues. As DNA, the CDR3 is TGTGCCAGCCTGAAAGACCTTGCGACAGGGAGGGCTTTCTTT. It encodes CASLKDLATGRAFF.

As regards this clonotype: Since a much larger clone is just one base distant, this may be a read error. The chain is built from TRBV20-1 and TRBJ1-5; D remains unclear. Trimming took 0 bases from V and 0 from J, leaving 21 bases between them. The germline V gene has CDR1 DFQATT and CDR2 SNEGSKA (reference sequence). The CDR3 is made up of 19 amino acids. Here the CDR3 DNA reads TGCAGTGCTAGAGATCTCCTCTCTTCGCCCTCATATAGCAATCAGCCCCAGCATTTT. This encodes CSARDLLSSPSYSNQPQHF.

The J gene is TRBJ2-7, the V gene TRBV6-2 or TRBV6-3; D is ambiguous. Germline V gene data show CDR1 as MNHEY and CDR2 as SVGEGT. Deletions cut 2 bases from V and 4 bases from J, with 6 bases between. The CDR3 is 12 residues long. The CDR3, as DNA: TGTGCCAGCAGTTACGTGGGATACGAGCAGTACTTC. Translation: CASSYVGYEQYF.

Ten or more counts support this clonotype. The chain is built from TRBV28 and TRBJ1-5; D remains unclear. Between the trimmed V and J ends, which lost 4 bases and 9 bases, there was a span of 10 bases. Germline lookup yields CDR1 MDHEN and CDR2 SYDVKM. The CDR3 loop spans 12 amino acids. This CDR3 is CASSSQQRPQHF. For the CDR3, the DNA is TGTGCCAGCAGTTCTCAGCAGAGGCCCCAGCATTTT.

Many counts were recorded for this clonotype. V usage is TRBV11-2 and J usage is TRBJ2-1; D call uncertain. Germline V CDR1 and CDR2: SGHAT, FQNNGV. This CDR3 region has 15 residues. With 3 bases removed from V and 1 base from J, the gap between germline ends came to 10 bases. The CDR3 loop reads CASSFGSQSYNEQFF. CDR3 nucleotides: TGTGCCAGCAGCTTCGGATCCCAATCCTACAATGAGCAGTTCTTC.

The table lists this clonotype with a few counts. The junction differs from germline at one of its ends, possibly a read error. The chain employs TRBV7-6 and TRBJ2-2, with D perhaps TRBD2 (7 bases). The germline CDR1 and CDR2 sequences are SGHVS and FNYEAQ. CDR3 length: 18 amino acids. CDR3 in amino acids: CASSLERAGATNTRELFF. CDR3 coding DNA: TGTGCCAGCAGCTTAGAGAGGGCGGGGGCAACGAACACCAGGGAGCTGTTTTTT.

This clonotype has a handful of counts. This sequence joins TRBV2 and TRBJ2-2; 7 bases fit TRBD1. J was trimmed by 3 bases and V by 7 bases; bases with no gene match: 5. The CDR3 loop spans 14 amino acids. Germline values: CDR1 SNHLY, CDR2 FYNNEI. As DNA, the CDR3 is TGTGCCAGCAAGCGACAGGGTGACACCGGGGAGCTGTTTTTT. Encoded protein: CASKRQGDTGELFF.

There are many counts of this clonotype. The chain has TRBV7-2 and TRBJ2-5; TRBD2 matches 7 bases. Unmatched junction bases numbered 4, after V lost 1 base and J lost 5 bases. The CDR3 contains 14 residues. Germline loops: CDR1 SGHTA, CDR2 FQGNSA. CDR3 sequence reads: CASSLDQGGETQYF. The CDR3 DNA follows: TGTGCCAGCAGCTTAGATCAGGGAGGGGAGACCCAGTACTTC.

The rearrangement links TRBV24-1 to TRBJ2-1, with 8 bases identical to TRBD1. The CDR3 is 15 residues long. Germline values: CDR1 KGHDR, CDR2 SFDVKD. Trimming took 8 bases from V and 5 from J; bases not matched to a gene: 10. The CDR3 DNA sequence: TGTGCCACCACTAACGCAGGGGGCGCAGACAATGAGCAGTTCTTC. This sequence encodes CATTNAGGADNEQFF.

In this sample, this clonotype turned up many times. The CDR3 DNA reads as TGTGCCAGTAGACCCCCAGGTGGATGGTATGGGACCGGGGAGCTGTTTTTT. This codes for CASRPPGGWYGTGELFF. The genes are TRBV19 and TRBJ2-2; no firm D call. Germline-derived CDR1 and CDR2 are LNHDA and SQIVND (reference sequence). Between the trimmed V and J ends, which lost 6 bases and 5 bases, there was a span of 22 bases. The CDR3 extends over 17 amino acids.

This clonotype was seen many times. The V and J genes are TRBV18 and TRBJ1-2, with a weak D call TRBD1 (5 bases). Germline values: CDR1 KGHSH, CDR2 LQKENI. This CDR3 has 14 amino acids. The V end lost 5 bases, the J end lost 2 bases, and 12 bases lay between the germline ends. CDR3 loop: CASSSRDPNYGYTF. For the CDR3, the DNA is TGTGCCAGCTCATCCAGGGACCCCAACTATGGCTACACCTTC.

This clonotype was recorded many times. The chain joins TRBV4-1 to TRBJ2-2; 7 nucleotides line up with TRBD2. This CDR3 has 17 amino acids. With V trimmed by 5 bases and J by 4 bases, 13 bases remained unmatched. Germline V gene lookup returns CDR1 MGHRA and CDR2 YSYEKL. DNA for the CDR3: TGCGCCAGCAGCTCAGATCGAGGCGGGGGAAGCACCGGGGAGCTGTTTTTT. This gives the protein CASSSDRGGGSTGELFF.

About this clonotype itself: A much larger clone sits a single nucleotide away, making a read error possible. The chain is built from TRBV6-2 or TRBV6-3 and TRBJ2-1; 12 nucleotides match TRBD2. Germline-derived CDR1 and CDR2 are MNHEY and SVGEGT. The CDR3 spans 17 residues. V shed 7 bases and J 3 bases; nucleotides not matched to a gene: 10. The CDR3 is CASTVLTSGRVYNEQFF. The CDR3 region has the DNA TGTGCCAGCACTGTATTGACTAGCGGGAGAGTCTACAATGAGCAGTTCTTC.

This clonotype was seen many times. Here the CDR3 DNA reads TGTGCCAGCAGTTCCTCCGTGACTAGCCGGAACACCGGGGAGCTGTTTTTT. This codes for CASSSSVTSRNTGELFF. The gene calls are TRBV2 and TRBJ2-2; 7 bases are shared with TRBD2. Unmatched junction bases numbered 10, after V lost 5 bases and J lost 1 base. CDR1 and CDR2 from the germline V gene are SNHLY and FYNNEI. The CDR3 runs to 17 residues. Together with reference TRBV2 and TRBJ2-2, the CDR3 gives the full variable domain: EPEVTQTPSHQVTQMGQEVILRCVPISNHLYFYWYRQILGQKVEFLVSFYNNEISEKSEIFDDQFSVERPDGSNFTLKIRSTKLEDSAMYFCASSSSVTSRNTGELFFGEGSRLTVL.

This clonotype has a count of ten or more. V usage is TRBV4-1 and J usage is TRBJ2-1; tentatively, D is TRBD2 (5 bases). This CDR3 spans 14 amino acids. Germline CDR1 and CDR2: MGHRA and YSYEKL. The V end was cut by 5 bases, the J end by 1 base, with 9 bases between. This chain's CDR3 is CASSFGDSYNEQFF. Here the CDR3 DNA reads TGCGCCAGCAGCTTCGGGGATTCCTACAATGAGCAGTTCTTC.

This clonotype was seen more than once but under ten times. The chain uses TRBV19 and TRBJ1-2, with D tentatively TRBD1 (6 bases). Trimming removed 3 bases at V and 4 bases at J, with 15 bases between. The V gene's germline CDR1 is LNHDA and CDR2 SQIVND (reference sequence). The CDR3 runs to 15 residues. As DNA, the CDR3 is TGTGCCAGTAGTATCCCGGACAGTTCTTTCTATGGCTACACCTTC. Its translation is CASSIPDSSFYGYTF.

This clonotype was recorded at least ten times. Here the CDR3 DNA reads TGTGCCAGCAGCAGGCGGGAGGTGGAGCAGTTCTTC. It specifies CASSRREVEQFF. The rearrangement links TRBV9 to TRBJ2-1; TRBD2 matches at 8 bases. The V gene's germline CDR1 is SGDLS and CDR2 YYNGEE. Trimming removed 4 bases from V and 10 bases from J; junction bases left unmatched: 4. The CDR3 loop spans 12 amino acids. The entire variable domain, with the rest obtained from reference TRBV9 and TRBJ2-1, is as follows: DSGVTQTPKHLITATGQRVTLRCSPRSGDLSVYWYQQSLDQGLQFLIQYYNGEERAKGNILERFSAQQFPDLHSELNLSSLELGDSALYFCASSRREVEQFFGPGTRLTVL.